Presented here are 2 T cell receptor beta chains from one specimen sequenced in a study of cytomegalovirus exposure and HLA in healthy donors. The PCR used 60 Vbeta and 13 Jbeta primers. The repertoire was sequenced with immunoSEQ multiplex PCR; TCRdb's copy has only in-frame clones and lacks some. The sample contains 200,000 or so clones, around 80% of which appear only once. Sequencing was carried out using PBMCs. The receptors stem from a man between 45 and 60 years old in good health and CMV-seronegative.

The V call is TRBV18, the J call TRBJ1-2; D unclear. Germline-derived CDR1 and CDR2 are KGHSH and LQKENI. CDR3 size: 13 residues. Trimming left V 1 base short and J 3 bases short, with 6 bases between. The CDR3 DNA reads as TGTGCCAGCTCACCACACAGAGACTATGGCTACACCTTC. The encoded protein is CASSPHRDYGYTF.

The rearrangement uses TRBV5-8 and TRBJ2-5; 10 bases match TRBD2. The germline V gene encodes CDR1 SGHTS and CDR2 YDEGEE. V lost 4 bases to trimming and J lost 3 bases; unmatched junction nucleotides: 9. The CDR3 contains 16 residues. In nucleotides, the CDR3 is TGTGCCAGCAGCGTATCTAGCGGGAGCGCTAAAGAGACCCAGTACTTC. It specifies CASSVSSGSAKETQYF.